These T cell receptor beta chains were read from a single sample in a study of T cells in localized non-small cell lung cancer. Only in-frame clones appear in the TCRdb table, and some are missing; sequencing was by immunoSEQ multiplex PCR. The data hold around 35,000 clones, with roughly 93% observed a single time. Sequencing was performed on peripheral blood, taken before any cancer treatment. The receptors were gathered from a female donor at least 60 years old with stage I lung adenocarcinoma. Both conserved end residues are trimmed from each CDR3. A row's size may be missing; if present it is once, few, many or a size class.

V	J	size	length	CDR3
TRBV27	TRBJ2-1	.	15	ASSSQTGMSSYNEQF
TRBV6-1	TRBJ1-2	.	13	ASKSGGNYNYGYT
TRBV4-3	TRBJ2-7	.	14	ASSQDPGQGAYEQY
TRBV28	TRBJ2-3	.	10	ASSLAGDTQY
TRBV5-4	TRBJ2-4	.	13	ASSLQELAKNIQY
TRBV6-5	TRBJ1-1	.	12	ASSYTGGNTEAF
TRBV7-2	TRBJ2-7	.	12	ASSPHRGFLSSY
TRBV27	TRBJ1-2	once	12	ASSLKGSLYGYT
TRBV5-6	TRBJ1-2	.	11	ASSLGTGYGYT
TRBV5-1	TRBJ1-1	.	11	ATAQGAGTEAF
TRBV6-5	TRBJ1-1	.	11	ASSSGQGFGAF
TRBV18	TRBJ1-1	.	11	ASSPREDTEAF
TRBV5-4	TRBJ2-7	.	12	ASSLVGASYEQY
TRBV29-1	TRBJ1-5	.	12	SVEGGSGNQPQH
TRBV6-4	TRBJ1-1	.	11	ASSGPKDTEAF
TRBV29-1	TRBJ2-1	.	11	SVTSGGANEQF
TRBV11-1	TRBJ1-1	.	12	ASSPGAGDTEAF